These 7 T cell receptor beta chains share one sample of origin, sequenced in a study of breast tumors, draining lymph nodes, adjacent tissues. TCRdb re-analysed the multiplex PCR reads in MiXCR, keeping a single row per CDR3 protein. The sample has 250,000 or so distinct CDR3 sequences, around 30% seen once. Axillary draining lymph nodes of breast cancer patients supplied the node samples. Sequencing was carried out using axillary lymph node tissue. These receptors all come from a female donor with breast cancer. Some clones in this sample may be carry-over from other donors' samples.

The chain couples TRBV12-3 or TRBV12-4 to TRBJ1-4; D is uncertain. V lost 0 bases to trimming and J lost 2 bases, with 10 bases between them. This CDR3 is 16 amino acids long. The CDR3 sequence is CASSLAREVTNEKLFF. CDR3 coding DNA: TGTGCCAGCAGTTTAGCGAGGGAGGTGACTAATGAAAAACTGTTTTTT.

This clonotype was observed a few times. A much larger clone lies a single base off, so this may be a read error. The CDR3 is CATLRDNARSGYTF. The CDR3 DNA reads as TGTGCCACCCTCCGGGACAACGCCCGGAGTGGCTACACCTTC. The chain employs TRBV19 and TRBJ1-2, with D possibly TRBD1 on 6 matching bases. Germline assignment: CDR1 LNHDA and CDR2 SQIVND (reference sequence). Deletions cut 10 bases from V and 7 bases from J, with 22 bases between. This CDR3 is 14 amino acids long.

Concerning this clonotype itself: Since a much larger clone is just one base distant, this may be a read error. The rearrangement uses TRBV11-2 and TRBJ1-2; D might be TRBD1 (5 bases). Trimming took 1 base from V and 10 from J, leaving 13 bases between them. Germline V gives CDR1 SGHAT, CDR2 FQNNGV. This CDR3 spans 13 amino acids. Here the CDR3 DNA reads TGTGCCAGCAGCTTAGTAACGGGGCCCGTCTACACCTTC. This codes for CASSLVTGPVYTF.

The rearrangement joins TRBV6-1 to TRBJ1-2; no clear D gene. The CDR3 covers 14 residues. Per germline, CDR1 MNHNS and CDR2 SASEGT. Trimming left V 5 bases short and J 8 bases short, with 18 bases between. The CDR3 here is CASSFGQAGRGYTF. The DNA of the CDR3 is TGTGCCAGCAGTTTCGGGCAGGCGGGCAGGGGCTACACCTTC.

Many counts were recorded for this clonotype. V and J are TRBV5-5 and TRBJ2-1, with a weak D call TRBD2 (7 bases). In germline, CDR1 is SGHKS, CDR2 YYEKEE (reference sequence). Trimming removed 0 bases at V and 8 bases at J, with 18 bases between. The CDR3 runs to 16 residues. In nucleotides, the CDR3 is TGTGCCAGCAGCTTGGGGGGGCGGGGGCCGATAGATGAGCAGTTCTTC. This codes for CASSLGGRGPIDEQFF. The full variable domain, rest sourced from reference TRBV5-5 and TRBJ2-1, is DAGVTQSPTHLIKTRGQQVTLRCSPISGHKSVSWYQQVLGQGPQFIFQYYEKEERGRGNFPDRFSARQFPNYSSELNVNALLLGDSALYLCASSLGGRGPIDEQFFGPGTRLTVL.

This clonotype showed up just a few times. V and J are TRBV20-1 and TRBJ2-7, with 11 nucleotides matching TRBD2. This CDR3 region has 14 residues. Unmatched junction bases numbered 9, after V lost 5 bases and J lost 6 bases. CDR1 is DFQATT and CDR2 is SNEGSKA in the germline V gene (reference sequence). CDR3 sequence reads: CSASRLAGISEQYF. The DNA of the CDR3 is TGCAGTGCTTCGCGACTAGCGGGAATCTCCGAGCAGTACTTC.

Turning to this clonotype: The junction departs from germline at one end; a sequencing error may be responsible. The gene calls are TRBV5-1 and TRBJ1-3; tentatively, D is TRBD1 (6 bases). CDR1 and CDR2 from the germline V gene are SGHRS and YFSETQ. The CDR3 spans 16 residues. CDR3 DNA: TGCGCCAGCGGCTTGGCAACAGGGACATCTGGAAACACCATATATTTT. It is translated as CASGLATGTSGNTIYF. The full variable domain, with the rest looked up from reference TRBV5-1 and TRBJ1-3, is KAGVTQTPRYLIKTRGQQVTLSCSPISGHRSVSWYQQTPGQGLQFLFEYFSETQRNKGNFPGRFSGRQFSNSRSEMNVSTLELGDSALYLCASGLATGTSGNTIYFGEGSWLTVV.